Below, one TCR beta chain is given with its context. Its antigen is undetermined. V dropped 2 bases and J dropped 6 bases, with 16 bases sitting between them. The CDR3 runs to 14 residues. Germline V gene lookup returns CDR1 DFQATT and CDR2 SNEGSKA (reference sequence). The data belong to a study of blood T cells in healthy people across ages. Overall study findings and caveats: A greater number of naive CD4+ cells and higher diversity distinguished long-lived donors from aged donors.

A second roughly 6 to 11 cycle PCR used barcoded and J-beta primers. TCRdb independently ran MiXCR on the 5' RACE reads; one entry per CDR3 protein. The sample consists of around 850,000 distinct CDR3 sequences, around 36% of them appearing once. Donors gave roughly 10 milliliters of peripheral blood apiece. This rearrangement joins TRBV20-1 to TRBJ1-2; D remains ambiguous. Specimen: blood. This TCR was recovered from a man between 18 and 35 years old in good health. In DNA form, the CDR3 reads TGCAGTGCTAGATGGCGAGGGTTTGGAGATGGCTACACCTTC. Its translation is CSARWRGFGDGYTF.